This T cell receptor (beta chain) was captured by sequencing in a study of cytomegalovirus exposure and HLA in healthy donors. Study-wide results and caveats: A link between a missense DCLRE1C variant and TCR beta V- and J-gene trimming emerged from a later analysis.

The PCR made use of 60 Vbeta and 13 Jbeta primers. The data were produced by immunoSEQ multiplex PCR, yet TCRdb's version contains in-frame clones alone and is incomplete. Here the sample spans about 42,000 clones, 50% being singletons. Germline CDR1 is SQVTM and CDR2 is ANQGSEA. This CDR3 region has 19 residues. The ends lost 3 bases at V and 1 base at J; junction bases unmatched: 13. There are a few counts of this clone. The target antigen is unknown. Sequenced material: PBMCs. The receptor was derived from a human donor in good health. The rearrangement uses TRBV29-1 and TRBJ1-6, with 9 bases aligning to TRBD1. CDR3 in DNA: TGCAGCGTTGATAGCCCAACAGGGGGCGCGGAGTCCTATAATTCACCCCTCCACTTT. Its translation: CSVDSPTGGAESYNSPLHF.